A single sample is the source of the 14 T cell receptor beta chains below, sequenced in a study of CD8+CD57+ T cells in acquired aplastic anemia. It was patients with CD8+CD57+ cell expansion by flow cytometry who were chosen for sequencing. Genomic DNA served as template for TCR beta VDJ and CDR3 profiling. TCRdb reprocessed the reads with MiXCR, giving one entry per CDR3 protein. The sample has 160,000 or so distinct CDR3 sequences; over 55% are singletons. The material sequenced was sorted CD4+, CD8+, or CD8+CD57+ T cells (not recorded which) from PBMCs. These receptors originate from a human donor with aplastic anemia.

The CDR3 DNA sequence: TGTGCCAGCAGCTTGGCCCAACCTCCTAAGACAGGACAAGAGACCCAGTACTTC. Translation gives CASSLAQPPKTGQETQYF. The J gene is TRBJ2-5, the V gene TRBV7-9; a possible D gene is TRBD1 (6 bases). The germline V gene encodes CDR1 SEHNR and CDR2 FQNEAQ (reference sequence). Deletions cut 3 bases from V and 2 bases from J, with 22 bases between. The CDR3 totals 18 residues.

The chain links TRBV5-1 to TRBJ2-7, with TRBD2 matching over 8 bases. J was trimmed by 0 bases and V by 2 bases; bases with no gene match: 13. Germline-derived CDR1 and CDR2 are SGHRS and YFSETQ. This CDR3 region has 18 residues. The CDR3 protein is CASSFSAAGALSSYEQYF. In nucleotides, the CDR3 is TGCGCCAGCAGCTTTTCCGCAGCGGGGGCCCTAAGCTCCTACGAGCAGTACTTC. Supplemented by reference TRBV5-1 and TRBJ2-7, the full variable domain reads KAGVTQTPRYLIKTRGQQVTLSCSPISGHRSVSWYQQTPGQGLQFLFEYFSETQRNKGNFPGRFSGRQFSNSRSEMNVSTLELGDSALYLCASSFSAAGALSSYEQYFGPGTRLTVT.

The rearrangement uses TRBV7-8 and TRBJ1-6; 8 bases agree with TRBD1. Losses at the gene ends were 11 bases for V and 6 bases for J; bases not matched to a gene: 6. This CDR3 is 13 amino acids long. In germline, CDR1 is SGHVS, CDR2 FQNEAQ. As DNA, the CDR3 is TGTGCCGGGACAGGCAGCCTTAATTCACCCCTCCACTTT. Amino acids: CAGTGSLNSPLHF.

This clonotype was counted once. The chain couples TRBV9 to TRBJ1-5, with no clear D. Trimming cost V 4 bases and J 4 bases, with 9 bases left between them. Looked up from germline, CDR1 is SGDLS and CDR2 is YYNGEE. The CDR3 spans 13 residues. This chain's CDR3 is CASSLESNQPQHF. CDR3 DNA: TGTGCCAGCAGCTTGGAATCAAATCAGCCCCAGCATTTT.

The rearrangement uses TRBV7-9 and TRBJ2-5; possible D gene TRBD2, 6 bases. Germline CDR1 reads SEHNR; CDR2 reads FQNEAQ (reference sequence). Deletions cut 5 bases from V and 2 bases from J, with 9 bases between. The CDR3 has 13 amino acids. CDR3: CASSKLAQETQYF. The CDR3 DNA reads TGTGCCAGCAGCAAGCTAGCGCAAGAGACCCAGTACTTC. The whole variable domain, remainder taken from reference TRBV7-9 and TRBJ2-5, is DTGVSQNPRHKITKRGQNVTFRCDPISEHNRLYWYRQTLGQGPEFLTYFQNEAQLEKSRLLSDRFSAERPKGSFSTLEIQRTEQGDSAMYLCASSKLAQETQYFGPGTRLLVL.

This clonotype was observed many times. The chain links TRBV27 to TRBJ2-7; 11 bases are shared with TRBD2. Germline V gives CDR1 MNHEY, CDR2 SMNVEV (reference sequence). This CDR3 has 14 amino acids. Losses at the gene ends were 3 bases for V and 3 bases for J; bases not matched to a gene: 1. The CDR3 is CASSLGTSGYEQYF. The CDR3 nucleotides read TGTGCCAGCAGTTTGGGGACTAGCGGCTACGAGCAGTACTTC.

In the case of this clonotype: At one of its ends the junction is not consistent with the germline gene, which may arise from a read error. Here the CDR3 reads CASSIVDSPPHF. In nucleotides, the CDR3 is TGTGCCAGTAGTATAGTGGATTCACCCCCCCACTTT. The V gene is TRBV19, the J gene TRBJ1-6; D is undetermined. Per germline, CDR1 LNHDA and CDR2 SQIVND (reference sequence). The CDR3 is 12 residues long.

The chain couples TRBV7-2 to TRBJ2-3; TRBD1 is a possible D gene (6 bases). Trimming took 2 bases from V and 9 from J, leaving 24 bases between them. This CDR3 has 17 amino acids. CDR1 and CDR2 from the germline V gene are SGHTA and FQGNSA. CDR3 sequence reads: CASSLRGTAIAVGTQYF. CDR3 in DNA: TGTGCCAGCAGCTTAAGGGGGACCGCTATAGCAGTTGGAACGCAGTATTTT.

The chain is built from TRBV5-6 and TRBJ2-1; D gene ambiguous. CDR1 is SGHDT and CDR2 is YYEEEE in the germline V gene. The V gene lost 5 bases and the J gene lost 7 bases, with 7 bases spanning the gap. This CDR3 spans 11 amino acids. The CDR3: CASSYRNEQFF. The CDR3 DNA follows: TGTGCCAGCAGTTACCGGAATGAGCAGTTCTTC. Together with reference TRBV5-6 and TRBJ2-1, the CDR3 gives the full variable domain: DAGVTQSPTHLIKTRGQQVTLRCSPKSGHDTVSWYQQALGQGPQFIFQYYEEEERQRGNFPDRFSGHQFPNYSSELNVNALLLGDSALYLCASSYRNEQFFGPGTRLTVL.

This clonotype was detected only a few times. The chain couples TRBV20-1 to TRBJ2-1; D is possibly TRBD1 (6 bases). The CDR3 is 12 amino acids. The V end lost 1 base, the J end lost 12 bases, and 13 bases lay between the germline ends. Per germline, CDR1 DFQATT and CDR2 SNEGSKA (reference sequence). CDR3 DNA: TGCAGTGCTAGAGTAGGCAGGGGATGGCAGTTCTTC. This translates into CSARVGRGWQFF.

V usage is TRBV7-3 and J usage is TRBJ2-3; perhaps TRBD2 as D (6 bases). Germline CDR1 reads SGHTA; CDR2 reads FQGTGA. Deletions cut 2 bases from V and 1 base from J, with 13 bases between. CDR3 length: 16 amino acids. CDR3 sequence reads: CASSLGTDIRTDTQYF. CDR3 in DNA: TGTGCCAGCAGCTTAGGGACTGACATTCGCACAGATACGCAGTATTTT.

The CDR3 loop is CSARGTSGSQETQYF. The DNA for the CDR3 is TGCAGTGCTAGAGGGACTAGCGGTTCTCAAGAGACCCAGTACTTC. J is TRBJ2-5 and V is TRBV20-1; 10 bases are shared with TRBD2. Unmatched junction bases numbered 4, after V lost 1 base and J lost 2 bases. In germline, CDR1 is DFQATT, CDR2 SNEGSKA (reference sequence). The CDR3 totals 15 residues.

A few counts support this clonotype. V and J are TRBV6-6 and TRBJ2-7, with 7 bases fitting TRBD1. The CDR3 is 12 residues long. The trim removed 2 bases at V and 5 bases at J, leaving 0 bases unmatched. Germline V gives CDR1 MNHNY, CDR2 SVGAGI (reference sequence). CDR3 loop: CASSYTGDEQYF. The CDR3 nucleotides are TGTGCCAGCAGTTACACAGGGGACGAGCAGTACTTC.

This chain links TRBV7-9 with TRBJ2-1; no clear D. V lost 6 bases and J lost 5, with 5 bases in between. The length of the CDR3 is 11 residues. CDR1 and CDR2 (germline): SEHNR, FQNEAQ (reference sequence). In DNA, the CDR3 is TGTGCCAGCAGACCAAACAATGAGCAGTTCTTC. This sequence encodes CASRPNNEQFF.